This entry lists 17 T cell receptor beta chains sequenced from one sample in a study of T-cell memory formation after mild COVID-19 (TCRdb year 2021). The library was generated by 5' RACE. The instrument given in TCRdb is Illumina NovaSeq 6000. TCRdb trimmed the raw reads at Q25, called clones with MiXCR and kept productive beta chains. All rows with the same CDR3 protein become a single entry with the most common DNA and genes. The sample table contains some 290,000 distinct CDR3 sequences; only one count was recorded for roughly 15% of them. Roughly 25% of the sample lies in the top ten. The source material was PBMCs or a T cell subset sorted from them (not recorded which). These receptors were obtained from a man between 18 and 29 years old who had mild COVID-19 (a few samples of this study predate the infection). The sample titles of this study are shuffled in the database, so cell type and time point are left out; the donor was told from shared clones.

The chain combines TRBV7-6 with TRBJ1-1; maybe TRBD1 (6 bases). Germline CDR1 and CDR2: SGHVS and FNYEAQ. The CDR3 is made up of 16 amino acids. The V gene lost 4 bases and the J gene lost 6 bases, with 21 bases spanning the gap. The CDR3 protein is CASSSIMTGNSPEAFF. The CDR3 coding sequence is TGTGCCAGCAGCTCCATAATGACAGGAAATTCCCCTGAAGCTTTCTTT. Full variable domain (missing parts from reference TRBV7-6 and TRBJ1-1): GAGVSQSPRYKVTKRGQDVALRCDPISGHVSLYWYRQALGQGPEFLTYFNYEAQQDKSGLPNDRFSAERPEGSISTLTIQRTEQRDSAMYRCASSSIMTGNSPEAFFGQGTRLTVV.

The chain links TRBV7-9 to TRBJ1-2; D not certain. In germline, CDR1 is SEHNR, CDR2 FQNEAQ (reference sequence). Deletions cut 4 bases from V and 7 bases from J, with 16 bases between. The CDR3 sequence is 14 residues long. CDR3 sequence (DNA): TGTGCCAGCAGCTATTACTCGGACCTTCCTGGCTACACCTTC. Its protein is CASSYYSDLPGYTF.

This clonotype has only a few counts. V gene TRBV12-3 or TRBV12-4 combines with J gene TRBJ1-5; 7 bases are a match to TRBD1. This CDR3 spans 13 amino acids. The ends lost 5 bases at V and 5 bases at J; junction bases unmatched: 3. The CDR3: CASSGTEHQPQHF. CDR3 nucleotides: TGTGCCAGCAGTGGGACAGAACATCAGCCCCAGCATTTT.

This clonotype was seen a handful of times. This rearrangement joins TRBV5-1 to TRBJ2-5; weak D call: TRBD1 (5 bases). This CDR3 is built from 14 residues. V dropped 1 base and J dropped 5 bases, with 12 bases sitting between them. CDR1 is SGHRS, CDR2 YFSETQ, per germline. In DNA, the CDR3 is TGCGCCAGCAGCTTGATAGGGGCCGGGGAGACCCAGTACTTC. Translating it yields CASSLIGAGETQYF.

This clonotype was found a few times. CDR3 residues: CASDRGGTKNIQYF. The CDR3 nucleotides are TGTGCCTCTGACAGGGGAGGGACCAAAAACATTCAGTACTTC. The chain combines TRBV30 with TRBJ2-4, with D maybe TRBD1 (8 bases). With 7 bases removed from V and 2 bases from J, the gap between germline ends came to 15 bases. CDR1 is GTSNPN, CDR2 SVGIG, per germline (reference sequence). This CDR3 comprises 14 residues. Looking up the rest from reference TRBV30 and TRBJ2-4 gives the full variable domain: SQTIHQWPATLVQPVGSPLSLECTVEGTSNPNLYWYRQAAGRGLQLLFYSVGIGQISSEVPQNLSASRPQDRQFILSSKKLLLSDSGFYLCASDRGGTKNIQYFGAGTRLSVL.

This clonotype came up many times. V is TRBV10-3 and J is TRBJ2-7; 8 nucleotides match TRBD1. Losses at the gene ends were 10 bases for V and 3 bases for J; bases not matched to a gene: 5. The CDR3 runs to 12 residues. Looked up from germline, CDR1 is ENHRY and CDR2 is SYGVKD. Here the CDR3 DNA reads TGTGCCACCAACAGGGGGGACTACGAGCAGTACGTC. Translation: CATNRGDYEQYV.

This clonotype was counted only a few times. CDR3 sequence reads: CASSLGGQGGDEQFF. Here the CDR3 DNA reads TGCGCCAGCAGCTTGGGTGGACAGGGGGGCGATGAGCAGTTCTTC. This rearrangement joins TRBV5-1 to TRBJ2-1; 10 nucleotides match TRBD1. The junction had 5 bases not matched to a gene; V was cut back by 0 bases and J by 8 bases. The CDR3 contains 15 residues. Germline CDR1 is SGHRS and CDR2 is YFSETQ.

The chain employs TRBV7-2 and TRBJ1-6, with TRBD1 as a possible D gene (5 bases). V was cut by 3 bases and J by 8 bases, with 11 bases left in between. The CDR3 is made up of 14 amino acids. Germline CDR1 reads SGHTA; CDR2 reads FQGNSA. The CDR3 reads CASSFLQGDSPLHF. The CDR3, as DNA: TGTGCCAGCAGCTTCCTCCAGGGAGATTCACCCCTCCACTTT.

In nucleotides, the CDR3 is TGTGCCAGCAGCCTGAGGGGGACCCAGTACTTC. This sequence encodes CASSLRGTQYF. The J gene is TRBJ2-5, the V gene TRBV7-2; the D gene could be TRBD1 or TRBD2 (5 bases each). The CDR3 is 11 amino acids. V was pared by 5 bases and J by 7 bases, with 8 bases between. Germline V CDR1 and CDR2: SGHTA, FQGNSA.

This clonotype showed up many times. The V call is TRBV6-4, the J call TRBJ2-2; TRBD2 agrees at 9 bases. With V trimmed by 3 bases and J by 3 bases, 2 bases remained unmatched. CDR1 and CDR2 from the germline V gene are MRHNA and SNTAGT. The CDR3 length is 15 residues. In DNA form, the CDR3 reads TGTGCCAGCAGTGAGCGGGGGGGCGACACCGGGGAGCTGTTTTTT. Encoded protein: CASSERGGDTGELFF.

The chain carries TRBV11-2 and TRBJ1-1; D not certain. The CDR3 runs to 13 residues. CDR1 and CDR2 (germline): SGHAT, FQNNGV. V shed 4 bases and J shed 4 bases, with 10 bases lying between them. The CDR3 DNA is TGTGCCAGCAGCTGGACGGAGAGCACTGAAGCTTTCTTT. Translated: CASSWTESTEAFF.

This chain links TRBV7-6 with TRBJ2-7, with a possible D match to TRBD1 (5 bases). Trimming stripped 5 bases from V and 2 bases from J, with 10 bases between. Looked up from germline, CDR1 is SGHVS and CDR2 is FNYEAQ. The CDR3 is 13 amino acids. This CDR3 reads CASSPPGTYEQYF. In DNA, the CDR3 is TGTGCCAGCAGCCCCCCAGGGACCTACGAGCAGTACTTC.

The J gene is TRBJ1-5, the V gene TRBV18; D possibly corresponds to TRBD1 (5 bases). The V gene's germline CDR1 is KGHSH and CDR2 LQKENI. V was trimmed by 5 bases and J by 2 bases, leaving 16 bases between them. The CDR3 is made up of 16 amino acids. For the CDR3, the DNA is TGTGCCAGCTCAGAAACGATTAGGGGTCGCAATCAGCCCCAGCATTTT. Translation gives CASSETIRGRNQPQHF.

This chain links TRBV7-8 with TRBJ2-7, with TRBD1 as a possible D gene (6 bases). This CDR3 contains 15 residues. Germline V CDR1 and CDR2: SGHVS, FQNEAQ. Trimming stripped 1 base from V and 4 bases from J, with 14 bases between. The CDR3 sequence is CASSLVLDRKYEQYF. CDR3 in DNA: TGTGCCAGCAGCTTAGTTCTGGACAGAAAGTACGAGCAGTACTTC.

This clonotype was observed at least ten times. The V gene is TRBV7-6, the J gene TRBJ2-5, with TRBD1 matching over 8 bases. CDR1 and CDR2 from the germline V gene are SGHVS and FNYEAQ. The V gene end was trimmed by 1 base and the J gene end by 2 bases; junction bases not matched to a gene: 6. This CDR3 has 16 amino acids. The CDR3 nucleotides read TGTGCCAGCAGCTTAGGGGGGACAGGCCTACAAGAGACCCAGTACTTC. It specifies CASSLGGTGLQETQYF.

J is TRBJ2-7 and V is TRBV6-1; possibly TRBD2 for D (7 bases). There are 14 residues in the CDR3. Germline V gene sequence: CDR1 MNHNS, CDR2 SASEGT. V lost 6 bases and J lost 2, with 14 bases in between. This CDR3 reads CASRKNGGPYEQYV. CDR3 DNA sequence: TGTGCCAGCAGAAAGAACGGGGGGCCCTACGAGCAGTACGTC.

The chain is built from TRBV4-1 and TRBJ2-1, with D possibly TRBD2 on 6 matching bases. Germline assignment: CDR1 MGHRA and CDR2 YSYEKL. The CDR3 sequence is 13 residues long. Between the trimmed V and J ends, which lost 3 bases and 10 bases, there was a span of 13 bases. Here the CDR3 DNA reads TGCGCCAGCAGCCATGTACTAGCACCGGAGCAGTTCTTC. This codes for CASSHVLAPEQFF.